The 21 T cell receptor beta chains reported below all come from one sample, sequenced in a study of vaccination and CD4 T cells after COVID-19. As to treatment: approximately 10-day PBMC culture with coronavirus spike peptide pools or control peptides (ViraFEST assay). For these TCRs, the target antigens are not known. Sequencing of cultured CD4+ T cell DNA used the Oncomine TCR Beta short-read assay. From the PCR reads, TCRdb called clonotypes with MiXCR, one entry per CDR3 protein. In the table there are about 17,000 distinct CDR3 sequences, roughly 31% of which are singletons. The specimen sequenced was cultured CD4+ T cells from blood. Receptors originate from a human donor with COVID-19.

The chain combines TRBV7-9 with TRBJ1-3; 8 bases are shared with TRBD1. The CDR3 runs 15 residues. Trimming at V came to 5 bases and at J to 5 bases, leaving 8 bases not matched to a gene. Germline CDR1 is SEHNR and CDR2 is FQNEAQ (reference sequence). The CDR3 coding sequence is TGTGCCAGCAGCCAAGACAGGGGAGAAAGAAACACCATATATTTT. This encodes CASSQDRGERNTIYF.

This clonotype was seen more than once but under ten times. This chain joins TRBV24-1 and TRBJ2-1; D is unresolved. Germline V lookup: CDR1 KGHDR, CDR2 SFDVKD. With 6 bases removed from V and 0 bases from J, the gap between germline ends came to 8 bases. This CDR3 is 14 amino acids long. The DNA of the CDR3 is TGTGCCACCAGTCGGACGGACTCCTACAATGAGCAGTTCTTC. The encoded protein is CATSRTDSYNEQFF.

This clonotype was counted a few times. The chain has TRBV7-2 and TRBJ1-5, with D unclear. Trimming stripped 2 bases from V and 4 bases from J, with 3 bases between. CDR1 and CDR2 from the germline V gene are SGHTA and FQGNSA. The length of the CDR3 is 12 residues. In DNA, the CDR3 is TGTGCCAGCAGCTTATGGAATCAGCCCCAGCATTTT. Its translation is CASSLWNQPQHF.

The rearrangement uses TRBV2 and TRBJ2-3; possible D gene TRBD2, 6 bases. The CDR3 consists of 13 residues. V was trimmed by 4 bases and J by 4 bases, leaving 9 bases between them. Looked up from germline, CDR1 is SNHLY and CDR2 is FYNNEI. The CDR3 nucleotides read TGTGCCAGCAGTGTCACTAGCCCAGATACGCAGTATTTT. Its protein product is CASSVTSPDTQYF.

The chain uses TRBV2 and TRBJ1-1; D call uncertain. This CDR3 has 15 residues. Trimming pared 3 bases from V and 5 bases from J, leaving 16 bases between. Looked up from germline, CDR1 is SNHLY and CDR2 is FYNNEI. CDR3 sequence (DNA): TGTGCCAGCAGTGAGGCATGGCTGGGGAGGACTGAAGCTTTCTTT. It is translated as CASSEAWLGRTEAFF.

This sequence joins TRBV15 and TRBJ1-2; TRBD1 agrees at 12 bases. Losses at the gene ends were 4 bases for V and 8 bases for J; bases not matched to a gene: 14. CDR3 length equals 17 residues. Germline V lookup: CDR1 LNHNV, CDR2 YYDKDF (reference sequence). Here the CDR3 DNA reads TGTGCCACCAGCATCCCTTGGGGGGGACAGGGGGCCGGCGGCTACACCTTC. Its protein is CATSIPWGGQGAGGYTF.

This clonotype turned up a few times. The chain joins TRBV20-1 to TRBJ2-6, with unresolved D. The CDR3 totals 12 residues. Between the trimmed V and J ends, which lost 0 bases and 10 bases, there was a span of 7 bases. Germline values: CDR1 DFQATT, CDR2 SNEGSKA (reference sequence). The CDR3 DNA is TGCAGTGCTAGAGATTTGAGGAACGTCCTGACTTTC. This gives the protein CSARDLRNVLTF.

The chain links TRBV29-1 to TRBJ1-5; possible D gene TRBD1, 6 bases. Trimming removed 4 bases from V and 8 bases from J, with 18 bases in between. The CDR3 contains 14 residues. Germline CDR1 is SQVTM and CDR2 is ANQGSEA. The CDR3 DNA reads as TGCAGCGTTGGAGTTGGAGCAGGGGTAGAGCCCCAGCATTTT. Protein sequence: CSVGVGAGVEPQHF.

The DNA of the CDR3 is TGCGCCAGCAGTGGAACTAGCGGGGGCAGGTCTGCGCAGTATTTT. Translated, it gives CASSGTSGGRSAQYF. The chain employs TRBV10-1 and TRBJ2-3; TRBD2 matches 11 bases. With 4 bases clipped from V and 10 bases from J, the junction kept 10 bases outside the gene matches. The CDR3 consists of 15 residues. The germline V gene has CDR1 WNHNN and CDR2 SYGVQD (reference sequence).

This clonotype is medium-sized (0.01 to 0.1%). The chain employs TRBV20-1 and TRBJ1-6, with D tentatively TRBD1 (5 bases). V shed 3 bases and J shed 6 bases, with 15 bases lying between them. CDR1 is DFQATT, CDR2 SNEGSKA, per germline (reference sequence). The CDR3 totals 15 residues. CDR3 in DNA: TGCAGTGCTAGTTTGGTGGGGCAGGGTAATTCACCCCTCCACTTT. Translated, it gives CSASLVGQGNSPLHF.

The chain employs TRBV10-1 and TRBJ2-7; D unresolved. V dropped 2 bases and J dropped 4 bases, with 18 bases sitting between them. There are 16 residues in the CDR3. The germline V gene has CDR1 WNHNN and CDR2 SYGVQD (reference sequence). The CDR3: CASSEDKKQTSYEQYF. The DNA for the CDR3 is TGCGCCAGCAGTGAGGACAAAAAACAGACATCTTACGAGCAGTACTTC.

This chain connects TRBV28 to TRBJ2-6; no clear D. Trimming cost V 7 bases and J 4 bases, with 8 bases left between them. Germline V gives CDR1 MDHEN, CDR2 SYDVKM. The CDR3 loop spans 13 amino acids. The CDR3 DNA is TGTGCCAGCACCCCCCCCGGGGCCAACGTCCTGACTTTC. It yields the protein CASTPPGANVLTF.

This chain uses TRBV11-3 with TRBJ2-7, with D possibly TRBD1 on 6 matching bases. The CDR3 consists of 11 residues. Germline CDR1 and CDR2: SGHNT and YENEEA. Trimming shortened V by 3 bases and J by 9 bases, and 9 bases separated the two germline ends. The CDR3 spells CASSFDRWQYF. The CDR3 bases are TGTGCCAGCAGCTTTGACAGGTGGCAGTACTTC.

This clonotype showed up just a few times. The chain couples TRBV6-2 or TRBV6-3 to TRBJ2-3; the match to TRBD2 covers 8 bases. The ends lost 2 bases at V and 6 bases at J; junction bases unmatched: 4. This CDR3 has 14 residues. Per the germline V gene, CDR1 is MNHEY and CDR2 is SVGEGT. CDR3 sequence reads: CASSYGGLADTQYF. In DNA, the CDR3 is TGTGCCAGCAGTTACGGCGGACTAGCTGATACGCAGTATTTT.

This chain links TRBV27 with TRBJ2-5, with 11 nucleotides matching TRBD2. Germline V gene data show CDR1 as MNHEY and CDR2 as SMNVEV (reference sequence). With V trimmed by 4 bases and J by 0 bases, 1 base remained unmatched. The CDR3 loop spans 15 amino acids. In nucleotides, the CDR3 is TGTGCCAGCAGTTCTAGCGGGGGGCACCAAGAGACCCAGTACTTC. It codes for CASSSSGGHQETQYF.

In this sample, this clonotype turned up a few times. The rearrangement joins TRBV6-4 to TRBJ1-5; D uncertain. Per the germline V gene, CDR1 is MRHNA and CDR2 is SNTAGT. V was clipped by 6 bases and J by 2 bases, with 11 bases between them. The CDR3 consists of 14 residues. The CDR3 sequence: CASSKERGNQPQHF. CDR3 DNA: TGTGCCAGCAGCAAAGAAAGGGGCAATCAGCCCCAGCATTTT.

V usage is TRBV5-4 and J usage is TRBJ1-1, with 7 nucleotides matching TRBD1. CDR3 length: 16 amino acids. Germline V gene lookup returns CDR1 SGHNT and CDR2 YYREEE (reference sequence). V shed 0 bases, J shed 5 bases, and the junction held 10 bases outside the gene matches. This CDR3 is CASSLDAGGMRTEAFF. Written as DNA, the CDR3 is TGTGCCAGCAGCTTGGATGCAGGGGGGATGAGAACTGAAGCTTTCTTT.

In its sample, this clonotype was seen a few times. The rearrangement uses TRBV2 and TRBJ1-2; no reliable D call. CDR3 length: 13 amino acids. The germline V and J ends were trimmed by 5 bases and 3 bases, with 10 bases remaining between them. Germline loops: CDR1 SNHLY, CDR2 FYNNEI. CDR3 DNA: TGTGCCAGCAGTATTACAGAGGACTATGGCTACACCTTC. The encoded protein is CASSITEDYGYTF.

The chain recombines TRBV11-3 with TRBJ2-7; tentatively, D is TRBD2 (6 bases). CDR1 and CDR2 from the germline V gene are SGHNT and YENEEA. This CDR3 contains 13 residues. The V end was cut by 1 base, the J end by 3 bases, with 7 bases between. CDR3 bases: TGTGCCAGCAGCTTAGGCGGGGACTACGAGCAGTACTTC. This translates into CASSLGGDYEQYF.

The chain has TRBV25-1 and TRBJ1-3; a weak D match, TRBD1 (6 bases). CDR3 length: 15 amino acids. Deletions cut 7 bases from V and 3 bases from J, with 16 bases between. Germline V gene lookup returns CDR1 MGHDK and CDR2 SYGVNS. CDR3 in DNA: TGTGCCAGCACCAAAGAGGGGGGCGGTGGAAACACCATATATTTT. This encodes CASTKEGGGGNTIYF. The full variable domain, rest sourced from reference TRBV25-1 and TRBJ1-3, is EADIYQTPRYLVIGTGKKITLECSQTMGHDKMYWYQQDPGMELHLIHYSYGVNSTEKGDLSSESTVSRIRTEHFPLTLESARPSHTSQYLCASTKEGGGGNTIYFGEGSWLTVV.

Notes on this clonotype: The junction departs from germline at one end; a sequencing error may be responsible. The chain is built from TRBV7-9 and TRBJ1-2, with TRBD1 matching 7 bases. CDR1 is SEHNR, CDR2 FQNEAQ, per germline (reference sequence). This CDR3 spans 14 amino acids. This chain's CDR3 is CASSPGDSIYGYTF. CDR3 in DNA: TGCGCCAGCAGCCCGGGGGACAGCATCTATGGCTACACCTTC.